The 32 T cell receptor beta chains below come from one sample, sequenced in a study of cytomegalovirus exposure and HLA in healthy donors. In the PCR, 60 Vbeta and 13 Jbeta primers were used. Using immunoSEQ multiplex PCR, the repertoire was profiled, and TCRdb retains in-frame clones only, with some absent. The sample totals 150,000 or so clones. The sample was PBMCs. These receptors originate from a man younger than 45 in good health and CMV-seronegative.

This rearrangement joins TRBV5-4 to TRBJ2-3, with TRBD2 as a possible D gene (6 bases). Trimming pared 4 bases from V and 0 bases from J, leaving 15 bases between. This CDR3 spans 16 amino acids. Germline CDR1 and CDR2: SGHNT and YYREEE (reference sequence). CDR3 amino acids: CASSPGTSRSTDTQYF. CDR3 nucleotides: TGTGCCAGCAGCCCGGGGACTTCTCGGAGCACAGATACGCAGTATTTT.

J is TRBJ1-1 and V is TRBV10-3; D unresolved. Germline V gene sequence: CDR1 ENHRY, CDR2 SYGVKD. The CDR3 has 13 amino acids. Between the trimmed V and J ends, which lost 4 bases and 1 base, there was a span of 7 bases. The CDR3 sequence is CAISGNKNTEAFF. The CDR3 coding sequence is TGTGCCATCAGTGGAAACAAGAACACTGAAGCTTTCTTT.

V is TRBV19 and J is TRBJ1-1; 9 nucleotides line up with TRBD1. V lost 3 bases and J lost 1; bases outside the gene matches: 3. The length of the CDR3 is 15 residues. Germline values: CDR1 LNHDA, CDR2 SQIVND (reference sequence). CDR3 bases: TGTGCCAGTAGTATGGGGACAGGGTGGAACACTGAAGCTTTCTTT. The encoded protein is CASSMGTGWNTEAFF.

The rearrangement joins TRBV5-1 to TRBJ2-1; D may be TRBD2 (5 bases). V dropped 4 bases and J dropped 3 bases, with 14 bases sitting between them. The length of the CDR3 is 15 residues. CDR1 SGHRS and CDR2 YFSETQ come from the germline V gene. CDR3 in amino acids: CASSEGLLSYNEQFF. CDR3 in DNA: TGCGCCAGCAGCGAAGGACTGCTCAGCTACAATGAGCAGTTCTTC.

J is TRBJ2-3 and V is TRBV5-4, with TRBD2 matching over 7 bases. V was pared by 2 bases and J by 0 bases, with 6 bases of the junction left unmatched. This CDR3 is 16 amino acids long. In germline, CDR1 is SGHNT, CDR2 YYREEE (reference sequence). As DNA, the CDR3 is TGTGCCAGCAGCTTCGGGGGGACCTTTAGCACAGATACGCAGTATTTT. Residues: CASSFGGTFSTDTQYF.

The chain employs TRBV7-9 and TRBJ2-7; 7 nucleotides align to TRBD2. CDR3 length: 14 residues. Germline V gives CDR1 SEHNR, CDR2 FQNEAQ (reference sequence). V lost 3 bases and J lost 3; bases outside the gene matches: 5. The CDR3 spells CASSFTGGSYEQYF. In DNA form, the CDR3 reads TGTGCCAGCAGCTTTACGGGGGGAAGCTACGAGCAGTACTTC.

V and J are TRBV19 and TRBJ2-6, with TRBD1 as a possible D gene (5 bases). The CDR3 length is 19 residues. Germline V gene lookup returns CDR1 LNHDA and CDR2 SQIVND (reference sequence). V was pared by 3 bases and J by 0 bases, with 18 bases between. DNA of the CDR3: TGTGCCAGTAGTATGGGTAAAGGGGCCCCATCCTCTGGGGCCAACGTCCTGACTTTC. Protein: CASSMGKGAPSSGANVLTF.

The chain combines TRBV7-9 with TRBJ2-7, with 8 bases lining up with TRBD1. The CDR3 extends over 13 amino acids. CDR1 SEHNR and CDR2 FQNEAQ come from the germline V gene (reference sequence). Trimming at V came to 8 bases and at J to 4 bases, leaving 7 bases not matched to a gene. The CDR3, as DNA: TGTGCCAGCTACGGGACAGGCGGGTACGAGCAGTACTTC. As protein: CASYGTGGYEQYF.

The CDR3 spells CASNTAGGPSEQFF. The DNA of the CDR3 is TGTGCCAGCAATACAGCGGGAGGGCCCAGTGAGCAGTTCTTC. The chain links TRBV9 to TRBJ2-1; 10 bases are a match to TRBD2. The CDR3 is 14 residues long. Germline values: CDR1 SGDLS, CDR2 YYNGEE. After removal of 6 bases from V and 9 bases from J, the junction contained 9 bases not matched to a gene. Variable domain in full (rest from reference TRBV9 and TRBJ2-1): DSGVTQTPKHLITATGQRVTLRCSPRSGDLSVYWYQQSLDQGLQFLIQYYNGEERAKGNILERFSAQQFPDLHSELNLSSLELGDSALYFCASNTAGGPSEQFFGPGTRLTVL.

This chain uses TRBV15 with TRBJ1-4; D possibly corresponds to TRBD1 (6 bases). This CDR3 has 15 amino acids. Germline CDR1 is LNHNV and CDR2 is YYDKDF (reference sequence). V lost 2 bases and J lost 2, with 9 bases in between. CDR3 protein: CATSRPDSTNEKLFF. As DNA, the CDR3 is TGTGCCACCAGCAGACCGGACAGTACTAATGAAAAACTGTTTTTT.

V and J are TRBV19 and TRBJ1-4; 10 nucleotides align to TRBD1. J was trimmed by 6 bases and V by 7 bases; bases with no gene match: 5. This CDR3 has 14 amino acids. Germline V gene data show CDR1 as LNHDA and CDR2 as SQIVND (reference sequence). The CDR3 is CASKPTGGYEKLFF. CDR3 DNA sequence: TGTGCCAGTAAACCGACAGGGGGCTATGAAAAACTGTTTTTT.

The chain combines TRBV6-1 with TRBJ1-2; D is ambiguous. In germline, CDR1 is MNHNS, CDR2 SASEGT. V was pared by 6 bases and J by 0 bases, with 11 bases between. The CDR3 spans 14 residues. CDR3 DNA sequence: TGTGCCAGCAGCTCTAGCAGGACTAACTATGGCTACACCTTC. Translation gives CASSSSRTNYGYTF.

V gene TRBV5-3 combines with J gene TRBJ2-7, with 7 bases aligning to TRBD1. TRBV5-3 is an ORF, and what it does is uncertain. Losses at the gene ends were 3 bases for V and 2 bases for J; bases not matched to a gene: 5. CDR3 size: 14 residues. DNA for the CDR3: TGTGCCAGAAGCTCTGACAGGGACCCCTACGAGCAGTACTTC. Protein product: CARSSDRDPYEQYF.

V and J are TRBV11-3 and TRBJ2-3, with D hard to call. CDR3 length: 16 amino acids. Per the germline V gene, CDR1 is SGHNT and CDR2 is YENEEA. Deletions cut 2 bases from V and 1 base from J, with 13 bases between. CDR3 coding DNA: TGTGCCAGCAGCTTATCCTACGAGCGACGCACAGATACGCAGTATTTT. Amino acids: CASSLSYERRTDTQYF.

The chain is built from TRBV27 and TRBJ2-5, with TRBD2 matching over 15 bases. From germline, CDR1 is MNHEY and CDR2 SMNVEV (reference sequence). With V trimmed by 5 bases and J by 5 bases, 9 bases remained unmatched. This CDR3 contains 17 residues. The CDR3 region has the DNA TGTGCCAGCAGTACCGGGGGACTAGCGGGAGGAGGCGAGACCCAGTACTTC. Protein sequence: CASSTGGLAGGGETQYF.

This chain uses TRBV18 with TRBJ2-3, with 9 bases that match TRBD2. The CDR3 runs 17 residues. CDR1 KGHSH and CDR2 LQKENI come from the germline V gene. The trim removed 3 bases at V and 1 base at J, leaving 8 bases unmatched. The CDR3 bases are TGTGCCAGCTCACCCCTCGCGATAGCGGGAGGCACAGATACGCAGTATTTT. It encodes CASSPLAIAGGTDTQYF.

The chain combines TRBV6-5 with TRBJ2-1, with 7 positions matching TRBD2. Germline V lookup: CDR1 MNHEY, CDR2 SVGAGI. This CDR3 is 15 amino acids long. V was pared by 11 bases and J by 1 base, with 11 bases of the junction left unmatched. This CDR3 reads CASTGRWGSYNEQFF. CDR3 DNA sequence: TGTGCCTCCACCGGGAGGTGGGGGTCCTACAATGAGCAGTTCTTC.

The chain links TRBV7-3 to TRBJ2-1, with 8 bases identical to TRBD2. The germline gives CDR1 SGHTA, CDR2 FQGTGA. This CDR3 comprises 13 residues. Trimming removed 5 bases from V and 9 bases from J; junction bases left unmatched: 6. This chain's CDR3 is CASSPGLEGEQFF. CDR3 bases: TGTGCCAGCAGCCCGGGACTAGAGGGTGAGCAGTTCTTC.

The V gene is TRBV7-2, the J gene TRBJ2-7; 7 positions match TRBD2. J was trimmed by 7 bases and V by 0 bases; bases with no gene match: 9. Germline loops: CDR1 SGHTA, CDR2 FQGNSA. The length of the CDR3 is 15 residues. In DNA form, the CDR3 reads TGTGCCAGCAGCTTAGCGGCTGCGGGAGTGTCAGAGCAGTACTTC. Its translation: CASSLAAAGVSEQYF.

The chain recombines TRBV5-1 with TRBJ2-2; the match to TRBD1 covers 8 bases. This CDR3 contains 14 residues. Germline-derived CDR1 and CDR2 are SGHRS and YFSETQ. J lost 6 bases, V lost 3 bases, and 4 bases had no gene match. The CDR3 is CASSWTGLPGELFF. The CDR3 DNA reads as TGCGCCAGCAGCTGGACAGGGCTCCCCGGGGAGCTGTTTTTT. The variable domain in full, completed from reference TRBV5-1 and TRBJ2-2, reads KAGVTQTPRYLIKTRGQQVTLSCSPISGHRSVSWYQQTPGQGLQFLFEYFSETQRNKGNFPGRFSGRQFSNSRSEMNVSTLELGDSALYLCASSWTGLPGELFFGEGSRLTVL.

Written as DNA, the CDR3 is TGTGCCAGCAAATCAAATCGAGCAACTAATGAAAAACTGTTTTTT. The encoded protein is CASKSNRATNEKLFF. This chain joins TRBV6-5 and TRBJ1-4; D gene uncertain. Per the germline V gene, CDR1 is MNHEY and CDR2 is SVGAGI. This CDR3 comprises 15 residues. Trimming took off 7 bases at V and 0 bases at J, with 12 bases between the two ends.

J is TRBJ1-3 and V is TRBV30; weak D call: TRBD1 (6 bases). Per germline, CDR1 GTSNPN and CDR2 SVGIG (reference sequence). The CDR3 runs to 16 residues. Trimming cost V 5 bases and J 5 bases, with 22 bases left between them. CDR3 sequence: CAWHGAGEIDRNTIYF. CDR3 coding DNA: TGTGCCTGGCATGGGGCAGGGGAAATTGATAGAAACACCATATATTTT.

V and J are TRBV9 and TRBJ2-7; 7 bases line up with TRBD2. The CDR3 contains 14 residues. Germline CDR1 is SGDLS and CDR2 is YYNGEE. With V trimmed by 4 bases and J by 5 bases, 9 bases remained unmatched. CDR3 amino acids: CASSMGGPLNEQYF. CDR3 sequence (DNA): TGTGCCAGCAGCATGGGAGGGCCTCTTAACGAGCAGTACTTC.

The chain is built from TRBV12-2 and TRBJ1-2; TRBD1, as called in the table, went unchecked against the DNA. TRBV12-2 is a pseudogene locus. This CDR3 is built from 16 residues. The CDR3 is CASRLEVWTELGGYTF. CDR3 nucleotide sequence: TGTGCAAGTCGCTTAGAGGTATGGACAGAACTTGGAGGCTACACCTTC.

The chain has TRBV28 and TRBJ1-1; a possible D gene is TRBD1 (5 bases). CDR1 is MDHEN, CDR2 SYDVKM, per germline. The CDR3 runs to 15 residues. V gave up 3 bases and J gave up 0 bases, with 11 bases separating them. CDR3 protein: CASSFSQVMNTEAFF. CDR3 bases: TGTGCCAGCAGTTTTTCACAGGTCATGAACACTGAAGCTTTCTTT. Combining the CDR3 with reference TRBV28 and TRBJ1-1 gives the whole variable domain DVKVTQSSRYLVKRTGEKVFLECVQDMDHENMFWYRQDPGLGLRLIYFSYDVKMKEKGDIPEGYSVSREKKERFSLILESASTNQTSMYLCASSFSQVMNTEAFFGQGTRLTVV.

This sequence joins TRBV5-6 and TRBJ2-1, with 12 nucleotides matching TRBD1. The CDR3 extends over 16 amino acids. V lost 2 bases and J lost 8; bases outside the gene matches: 8. CDR1 and CDR2 (germline): SGHDT, YYEEEE. CDR3 DNA: TGTGCCAGCAGCTTAATTGGGACAGGGGGCCTGGATGAGCAGTTCTTC. This codes for CASSLIGTGGLDEQFF. The full variable domain, completed using reference TRBV5-6 and TRBJ2-1, is DAGVTQSPTHLIKTRGQQVTLRCSPKSGHDTVSWYQQALGQGPQFIFQYYEEEERQRGNFPDRFSGHQFPNYSSELNVNALLLGDSALYLCASSLIGTGGLDEQFFGPGTRLTVL.

This chain connects TRBV7-9 to TRBJ1-1; perhaps TRBD1 as D (5 bases). This CDR3 is 16 amino acids long. Trimming took off 5 bases at V and 0 bases at J, with 16 bases between the two ends. Germline V gene lookup returns CDR1 SEHNR and CDR2 FQNEAQ (reference sequence). This CDR3 is CASSGSGESMNTEAFF. The CDR3 DNA reads TGTGCCAGCAGCGGGTCGGGGGAATCTATGAACACTGAAGCTTTCTTT. Complete variable domain (other parts from reference TRBV7-9 and TRBJ1-1): DTGVSQNPRHKITKRGQNVTFRCDPISEHNRLYWYRQTLGQGPEFLTYFQNEAQLEKSRLLSDRFSAERPKGSFSTLEIQRTEQGDSAMYLCASSGSGESMNTEAFFGQGTRLTVV.

The V gene is TRBV29-1, the J gene TRBJ1-1, with D possibly matching TRBD1 (6 bases). This CDR3 comprises 14 residues. CDR1 is SQVTM, CDR2 ANQGSEA, per germline. V lost 1 base, J lost 2 bases, and 11 bases lay in between. CDR3 in amino acids: CSVEAGTTNTEAFF. The DNA of the CDR3 is TGCAGCGTTGAAGCCGGGACAACTAACACTGAAGCTTTCTTT.

The chain carries TRBV20-1 and TRBJ2-7; D is unresolved. The CDR3 covers 11 residues. The germline CDR1 and CDR2 sequences are DFQATT and SNEGSKA (reference sequence). The V end was cut by 1 base, the J end by 9 bases, with 10 bases between. The DNA for the CDR3 is TGCAGTGCTAGAGCCCCCTATGGGCAGTACTTC. Protein product: CSARAPYGQYF.

The rearrangement links TRBV5-6 to TRBJ2-2; D is unclear. CDR1 is SGHDT, CDR2 YYEEEE, per germline. V shed 4 bases and J shed 2 bases, with 6 bases lying between them. This CDR3 is 13 amino acids long. Written as DNA, the CDR3 is TGTGCCAGCAGCCAGGCTAACACCGGGGAGCTGTTTTTT. Translating it yields CASSQANTGELFF.

The genes are TRBV6-4 and TRBJ2-1; D gene ambiguous. V dropped 0 bases and J dropped 7 bases, with 10 bases sitting between them. Germline CDR1 MRHNA, CDR2 SNTAGT. CDR3 length equals 14 residues. CDR3 DNA sequence: TGTGCCAGCAGTGACTCAAGCTCCTTAAATGAGCAGTTCTTC. It encodes CASSDSSSLNEQFF.

The CDR3 reads CASAGSSGRKDTQYF. Written as DNA, the CDR3 is TGTGCCAGCGCCGGGTCCAGCGGGAGGAAAGATACGCAGTATTTT. This rearrangement joins TRBV6-1 to TRBJ2-3, with 9 positions matching TRBD2. The junction had 11 bases not matched to a gene; V was cut back by 8 bases and J by 5 bases. The CDR3 covers 15 residues. Germline lookup yields CDR1 MNHNS and CDR2 SASEGT.